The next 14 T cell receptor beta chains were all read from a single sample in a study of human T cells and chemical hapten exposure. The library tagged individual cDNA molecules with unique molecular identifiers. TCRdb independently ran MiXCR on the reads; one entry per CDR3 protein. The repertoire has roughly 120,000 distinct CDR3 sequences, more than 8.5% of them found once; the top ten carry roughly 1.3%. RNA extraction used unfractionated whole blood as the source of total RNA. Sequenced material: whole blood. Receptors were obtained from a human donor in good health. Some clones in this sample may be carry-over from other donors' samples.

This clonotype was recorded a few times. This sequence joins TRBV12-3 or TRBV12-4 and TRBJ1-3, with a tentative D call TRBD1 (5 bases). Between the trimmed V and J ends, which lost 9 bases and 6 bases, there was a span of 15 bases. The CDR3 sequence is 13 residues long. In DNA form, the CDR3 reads TGTGCCAGTACCCGGGGGGGAGAAAACACCATATATTTT. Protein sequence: CASTRGGENTIYF.

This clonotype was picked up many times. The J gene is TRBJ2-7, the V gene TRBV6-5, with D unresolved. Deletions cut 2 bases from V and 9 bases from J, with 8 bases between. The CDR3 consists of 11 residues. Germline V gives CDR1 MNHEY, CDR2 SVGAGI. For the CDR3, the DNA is TGTGCCAGCAGTTACCCACCGGGGCAGTACTTC. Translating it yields CASSYPPGQYF.

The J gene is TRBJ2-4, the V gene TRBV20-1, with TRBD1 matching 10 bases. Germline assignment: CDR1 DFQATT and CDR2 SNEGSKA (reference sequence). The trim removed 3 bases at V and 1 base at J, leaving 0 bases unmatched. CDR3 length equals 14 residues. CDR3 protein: CSARGQGAKNIQYF. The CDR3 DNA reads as TGCAGTGCTAGGGGACAGGGGGCCAAAAACATTCAGTACTTC.

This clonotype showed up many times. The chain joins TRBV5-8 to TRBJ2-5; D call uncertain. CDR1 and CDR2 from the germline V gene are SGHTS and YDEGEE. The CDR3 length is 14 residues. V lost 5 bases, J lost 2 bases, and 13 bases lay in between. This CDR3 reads CASSRRVLQETQYF. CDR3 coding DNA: TGTGCCAGCAGTCGACGGGTACTGCAAGAGACCCAGTACTTC.

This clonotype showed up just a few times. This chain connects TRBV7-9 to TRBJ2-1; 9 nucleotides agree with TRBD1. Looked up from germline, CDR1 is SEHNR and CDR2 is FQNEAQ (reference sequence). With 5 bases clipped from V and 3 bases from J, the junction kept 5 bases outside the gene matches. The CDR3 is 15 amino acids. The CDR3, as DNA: TGTGCCAGCAGCCACGGGACAGGGAACTACAATGAGCAGTTCTTC. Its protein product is CASSHGTGNYNEQFF.

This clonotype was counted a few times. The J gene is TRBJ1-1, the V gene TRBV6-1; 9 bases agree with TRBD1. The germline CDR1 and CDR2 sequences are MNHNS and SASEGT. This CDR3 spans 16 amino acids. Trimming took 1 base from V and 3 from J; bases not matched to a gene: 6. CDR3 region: CASSEVGTGFDTEAFF. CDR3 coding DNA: TGTGCCAGCAGTGAAGTGGGGACAGGGTTTGACACTGAAGCTTTCTTT.

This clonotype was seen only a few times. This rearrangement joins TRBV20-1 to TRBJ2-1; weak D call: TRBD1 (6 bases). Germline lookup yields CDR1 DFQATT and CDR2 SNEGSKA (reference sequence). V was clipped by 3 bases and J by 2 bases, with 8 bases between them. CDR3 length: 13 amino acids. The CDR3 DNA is TGCAGTGCTAGGGGGGACACCTACAATGAGCAGTTCTTC. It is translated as CSARGDTYNEQFF.

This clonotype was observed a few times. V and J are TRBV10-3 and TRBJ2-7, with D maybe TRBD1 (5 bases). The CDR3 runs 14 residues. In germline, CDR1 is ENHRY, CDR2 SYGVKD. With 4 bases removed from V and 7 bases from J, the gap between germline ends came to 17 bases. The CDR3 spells CAISADTAHREQYF. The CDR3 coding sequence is TGTGCCATCAGTGCGGACACTGCGCATAGGGAGCAGTACTTC.

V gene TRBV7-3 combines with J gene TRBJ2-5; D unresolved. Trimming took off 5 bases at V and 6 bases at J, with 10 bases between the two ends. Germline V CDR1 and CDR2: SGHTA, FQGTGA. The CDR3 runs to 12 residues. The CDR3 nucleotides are TGTGCCAGCAGCACGCGGTGGCAGACCCAGTACTTC. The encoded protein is CASSTRWQTQYF.

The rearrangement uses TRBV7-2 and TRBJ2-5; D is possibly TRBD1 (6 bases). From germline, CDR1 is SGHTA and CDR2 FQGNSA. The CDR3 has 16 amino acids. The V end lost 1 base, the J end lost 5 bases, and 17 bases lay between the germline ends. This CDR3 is CASSLERGSHRETQYF. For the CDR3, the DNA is TGTGCCAGCAGCTTAGAGAGGGGGTCCCACCGGGAGACCCAGTACTTC.

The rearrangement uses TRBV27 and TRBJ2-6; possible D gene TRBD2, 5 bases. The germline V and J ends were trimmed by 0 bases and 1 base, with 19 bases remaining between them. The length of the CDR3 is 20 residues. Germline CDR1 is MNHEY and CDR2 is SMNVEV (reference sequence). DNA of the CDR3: TGTGCCAGCAGTTTATCCTTTGCGTCGGGCCCGGGGTCTGGGGCCAACGTCCTGACTTTC. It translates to CASSLSFASGPGSGANVLTF.

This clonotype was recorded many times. The CDR3 reads CASSQDWQGARTGELFF. The CDR3, as DNA: TGCGCCAGCAGCCAAGATTGGCAGGGGGCGCGCACCGGGGAGCTGTTTTTT. The chain is built from TRBV4-1 and TRBJ2-2; 8 bases fit TRBD1. The CDR3 totals 17 residues. V lost 0 bases, J lost 4 bases, and 7 bases stayed unmatched. In germline, CDR1 is MGHRA, CDR2 YSYEKL.

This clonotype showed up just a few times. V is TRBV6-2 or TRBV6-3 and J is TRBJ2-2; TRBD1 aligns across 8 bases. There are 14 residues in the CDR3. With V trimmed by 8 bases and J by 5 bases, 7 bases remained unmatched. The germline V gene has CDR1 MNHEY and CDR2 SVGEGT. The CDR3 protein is CASRETGETGELFF. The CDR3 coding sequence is TGTGCCAGCCGTGAGACAGGGGAAACCGGGGAGCTGTTTTTT.

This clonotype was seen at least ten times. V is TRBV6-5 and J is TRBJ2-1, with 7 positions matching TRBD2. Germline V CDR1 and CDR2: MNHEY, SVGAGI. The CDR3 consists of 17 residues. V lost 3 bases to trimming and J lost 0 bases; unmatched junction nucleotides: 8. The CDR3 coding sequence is TGTGCCAGCAGTTATTCCCTGAGCGGGGCCTCCTACAATGAGCAGTTCTTC. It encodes CASSYSLSGASYNEQFF.